The rows below give T cell receptor beta chains drawn from one sample of a study of T cell repertoires in cytomegalovirus infection. In TCRdb, the reads were re-called with MiXCR into one record per CDR3 protein. Of about 920,000 distinct CDR3 sequences listed, approximately 30% are singletons. These receptors have no identified antigens. This sample comprised cultured CD8+ T cells from PBMCs, obtained from culture after CMV antigen stimulation. Receptor source: a human donor in good health (CMV status not recorded). Some clones in this sample may be carry-over from other donors' samples. CDR3s include the opening cysteine and the closing phenylalanine or tryptophan. The order of the fields is V gene, J gene, CDR3 protein.

v_call: TRBV6-8
j_call: TRBJ1-1
cdr3_aa: CASSYSARTVLTEAFF

v_call: TRBV11-3
j_call: TRBJ2-1
cdr3_aa: CASSLRRGGTDEQFF

v_call: TRBV6-5
j_call: TRBJ1-2
cdr3_aa: CASTPTGSYGYTF

v_call: TRBV10-3
j_call: TRBJ2-5
cdr3_aa: CAISERGSQETQYF

v_call: TRBV12-5
j_call: TRBJ2-1
cdr3_aa: CASGSTGIYNEQFF

v_call: TRBV12-3/TRBV12-4
j_call: TRBJ1-4
cdr3_aa: CASSLYPQESNEKLFF

v_call: TRBV10-1
j_call: TRBJ2-7
cdr3_aa: CASSQTSGESYEQYF

v_call: TRBV6-5
j_call: TRBJ1-6
cdr3_aa: CASSYSNDRGLNSPLHF

v_call: TRBV5-4
j_call: TRBJ2-1
cdr3_aa: CASSYSGTPPPYNEQFF

v_call: TRBV6-6
j_call: TRBJ2-1
cdr3_aa: CARTSGGPVGQFF

v_call: TRBV6-5
j_call: TRBJ2-7
cdr3_aa: CASSPPRGDEQYF

v_call: TRBV7-9
j_call: TRBJ2-7
cdr3_aa: CASSLERARNEQYF

v_call: TRBV7-8
j_call: TRBJ2-3
cdr3_aa: CASSLERGAGGRGDTQYF

v_call: TRBV15
j_call: TRBJ2-2
cdr3_aa: CATSRDPSLAVTGELFF

v_call: TRBV27
j_call: TRBJ1-1
cdr3_aa: CASSFLSGGTEAFF

v_call: TRBV6-6
j_call: TRBJ1-4
cdr3_aa: CASSYEGDPNEKLFF

v_call: TRBV5-5
j_call: TRBJ1-5
cdr3_aa: CASSPGAQPQHF

v_call: TRBV19
j_call: TRBJ2-3
cdr3_aa: CASSALGLAGGSTDTQYF

v_call: TRBV4-2
j_call: TRBJ2-4
cdr3_aa: CASSQDPGIAKNIQYF

v_call: TRBV20-1
j_call: TRBJ1-1
cdr3_aa: CSARPSGGGDTYLTAFF

v_call: TRBV7-9
j_call: TRBJ1-1
cdr3_aa: CASWGPRGSTEAFF

v_call: TRBV7-8
j_call: TRBJ1-5
cdr3_aa: CASSLNPPSGGHDNQPQHF

v_call: TRBV2
j_call: TRBJ1-2
cdr3_aa: CASRKGTGGSNYGYTF

v_call: TRBV15
j_call: TRBJ2-1
cdr3_aa: CATSQGYEQFF

v_call: TRBV15
j_call: TRBJ1-5
cdr3_aa: CATSGGMPQPQHF

v_call: TRBV28
j_call: TRBJ1-4
cdr3_aa: CASSAGTGDDNEKLFF

v_call: TRBV20-1
j_call: TRBJ2-7
cdr3_aa: CSARGGRAVSSYEQYF